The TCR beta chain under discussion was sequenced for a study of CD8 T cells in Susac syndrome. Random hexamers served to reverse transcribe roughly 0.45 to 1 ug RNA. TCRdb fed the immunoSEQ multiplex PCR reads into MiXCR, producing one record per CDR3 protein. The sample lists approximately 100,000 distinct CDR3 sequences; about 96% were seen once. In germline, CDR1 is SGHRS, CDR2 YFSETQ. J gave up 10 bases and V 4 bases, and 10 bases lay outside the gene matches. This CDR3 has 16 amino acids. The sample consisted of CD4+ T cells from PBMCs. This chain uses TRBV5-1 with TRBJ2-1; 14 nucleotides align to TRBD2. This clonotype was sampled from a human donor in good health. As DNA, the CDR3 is TGCGCCAGCAGCCCCCCCGGGACTAGCGGGGGAGGGGAGCAGTTCTTC. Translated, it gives CASSPPGTSGGGEQFF.